The 13 T cell receptor beta chains in this list originate from one sample, sequenced in a study of blood T cell repertoires in COVID-19. Assay: immunoSEQ multiplex PCR; the TCRdb copy retains only in-frame clones and omits some. Here the sample spans 130,000 or so clones, over 60% being singletons. Sequenced sample: peripheral blood. These receptors were obtained from a man in his fifties with acute or convalescent COVID-19.

The rearrangement uses TRBV6-2 or TRBV6-3 and TRBJ2-5; tentatively, D is TRBD2 (6 bases). The length of the CDR3 is 14 residues. Trimming took off 5 bases at V and 4 bases at J, with 14 bases between the two ends. Germline V lookup: CDR1 MNHEY, CDR2 SVGEGT. The CDR3 DNA follows: TGTGCCAGCAGTCGGGGACTTTCGGGAGAGACCCAGTACTTC. Translated: CASSRGLSGETQYF.

The chain's CDR3 is CASSERGGSIGEQFF. The CDR3 bases are TGTGCCAGCAGTGAGCGGGGGGGCTCTATTGGTGAGCAGTTCTTC. The chain combines TRBV6-4 with TRBJ2-1; 9 positions agree with TRBD2. The CDR3 totals 15 residues. The J segment lost 9 bases and the V segment lost 3 bases, leaving 9 bases of the junction unmatched. Germline assignment: CDR1 MRHNA and CDR2 SNTAGT.

The chain uses TRBV12-2 and TRBJ2-1; the table's D gene call, TRBD1, was not cross checked with the DNA. TRBV12-2 is annotated as a pseudogene. The CDR3 has 17 residues. CDR3 region: CASRLARGSALWGEQFF. CDR3 nucleotide sequence: TGTGCAAGTCGCTTAGCCAGGGGCTCCGCGCTTTGGGGTGAGCAGTTCTTC.

The chain couples TRBV10-2 to TRBJ2-1; D may be TRBD2 (6 bases). The germline CDR1 and CDR2 sequences are WSHSY and SAAADI. Trimming left V 11 bases short and J 0 bases short, with 8 bases between. The CDR3 totals 12 residues. The CDR3 here is CAHGGSYNEQFF. CDR3 sequence (DNA): TGCGCCCACGGGGGCTCCTACAATGAGCAGTTCTTC.

The genes are TRBV18 and TRBJ1-1, with D unclear. Germline V gene lookup returns CDR1 KGHSH and CDR2 LQKENI. V lost 5 bases to trimming and J lost 4 bases, with 14 bases between them. This CDR3 is 14 amino acids long. CDR3 loop: CASSAPGEITEAFF. CDR3 nucleotides: TGTGCCAGCTCAGCGCCGGGTGAAATCACTGAAGCTTTCTTT.

The chain recombines TRBV11-2 with TRBJ1-3; unclear D gene. From germline, CDR1 is SGHAT and CDR2 FQNNGV. Deletions cut 7 bases from V and 0 bases from J, with 7 bases between. CDR3 size: 13 residues. CDR3 sequence reads: CASIPNSGNTIYF. For the CDR3, the DNA is TGTGCCAGCATCCCTAACTCTGGAAACACCATATATTTT.

This chain links TRBV5-4 with TRBJ2-3, with TRBD2 as a possible D gene (5 bases). Trimming removed 4 bases from V and 0 bases from J, with 15 bases in between. CDR1 is SGHNT and CDR2 is YYREEE in the germline V gene (reference sequence). The CDR3 is made up of 16 amino acids. CDR3 amino acids: CASSGDYPSSTDTQYF. CDR3 bases: TGTGCCAGCAGCGGAGACTACCCTTCTAGCACAGATACGCAGTATTTT.

The V gene is TRBV9, the J gene TRBJ2-1; D is unclear. V dropped 0 bases and J dropped 4 bases, with 11 bases sitting between them. Germline V gives CDR1 SGDLS, CDR2 YYNGEE. The CDR3 spans 15 residues. CDR3 nucleotide sequence: TGTGCCAGCAGCGTAGTGCCGAGTAATTACAATGAGCAGTTCTTC. Amino acid sequence: CASSVVPSNYNEQFF.

This clone has just one count. The chain employs TRBV15 and TRBJ1-2, with a weak D call TRBD1 (5 bases). Trimming cost V 0 bases and J 10 bases, with 18 bases left between them. From germline, CDR1 is LNHNV and CDR2 YYDKDF (reference sequence). The CDR3 sequence is 15 residues long. The CDR3 spells CATSRDLGRGSDYTF. The DNA for the CDR3 is TGTGCCACCAGCAGAGATCTAGGGCGGGGGTCTGACTACACCTTC.

A word on this clone: A read error may produce the germline difference seen at one junction end. The same CDR3 is also encoded by other DNA sequences in this sample. The genes are TRBV19 and TRBJ1-1, with 11 bases matching TRBD1. This CDR3 region has 14 residues. Germline-derived CDR1 and CDR2 are LNHDA and SQIVND (reference sequence). CDR3 sequence: CASSIGTGGTEAFF. The CDR3 coding sequence is TGTGCCAGTAGCATAGGGACAGGGGGTACTGAAGCTTTCTTT.

This chain joins TRBV11-2 and TRBJ1-6, with D unclear. The CDR3 length is 17 residues. V was cut by 5 bases and J by 0 bases, with 14 bases left in between. Germline CDR1 reads SGHAT; CDR2 reads FQNNGV. CDR3 sequence reads: CASSHGLTSSYNSPLHF. The CDR3 nucleotides read TGTGCCAGCAGCCACGGACTGACGAGCTCCTATAATTCACCCCTCCACTTT.

CDR3: CASSLPTAGNTIYF. CDR3 DNA sequence: TGTGCCAGCAGCTTGCCGACAGCTGGAAACACCATATATTTT. This sequence joins TRBV5-5 and TRBJ1-3; weak D call: TRBD1 (5 bases). In germline, CDR1 is SGHKS, CDR2 YYEKEE (reference sequence). Trimming left V 1 base short and J 2 bases short, with 7 bases between. The CDR3 contains 14 residues.

The table lists this clone with a count of one. The rearrangement uses TRBV2 and TRBJ2-1, with 12 bases identical to TRBD2. CDR1 and CDR2 (germline): SNHLY, FYNNEI. This CDR3 contains 16 residues. The J segment lost 6 bases and the V segment lost 6 bases, leaving 9 bases of the junction unmatched. This CDR3 reads CASRTRLAGVGNEQFF. CDR3 bases: TGTGCCAGCAGGACCCGACTAGCGGGGGTCGGCAATGAGCAGTTCTTC.